These T cell receptor beta chains were read from a single sample in a study of OX40 agonist ivuxolimab in advanced cancers. Clones were read by immunoSEQ multiplex PCR, and TCRdb kept only the in-frame ones, dropping some. Counted here are roughly 92,000 clones, 90% occurring once; the ten biggest clones make up roughly 0.17%. This specimen consisted of CD4+ or CD8+ T cells sorted from blood, obtained in a trial of the OX40 agonist ivuxolimab. All receptors come from an adult with an advanced solid tumor such as melanoma, head and neck, liver or kidney cancer. The CDR3 runs from the conserved cysteine through the conserved F or W. D genes are given only for firm matches. The size of a clone is reported for some rows only, either as once, few or many, or as a class for expanded clones.

j_gene: TRBJ2-7; d_gene: NA; abundance: NA; v_gene: TRBV30; CDR3aa: CAWTTMGAGGQYF; CDR3nt: TGTGCCTGGACCACGATGGGGGCCGGCGGACAGTACTTC
j_gene: TRBJ2-5; d_gene: TRBD1; abundance: NA; v_gene: TRBV5-4; CDR3aa: CASSRDRGETQYF; CDR3nt: TGTGCCAGCAGCCGGGACAGGGGAGAGACCCAGTACTTC
j_gene: TRBJ2-5; d_gene: NA; abundance: NA; v_gene: TRBV2; CDR3aa: CASREGGGSGETQYF; CDR3nt: TGTGCCAGCAGGGAAGGTGGGGGGTCAGGAGAGACCCAGTACTTC
j_gene: TRBJ1-1; d_gene: TRBD1; abundance: NA; v_gene: TRBV5-1; CDR3aa: CASSQGQGITEAFF; CDR3nt: TGCGCCAGCAGCCAGGGACAGGGGATCACTGAAGCTTTCTTT
j_gene: TRBJ2-7; d_gene: NA; abundance: NA; v_gene: TRBV5-1; CDR3aa: CASSLRIPKGEQYF; CDR3nt: TGCGCCAGCAGCTTGAGGATCCCAAAGGGCGAGCAGTACTTC
j_gene: TRBJ2-1; d_gene: TRBD2; abundance: NA; v_gene: TRBV5-4; CDR3aa: CASSLEAGGTNEQFF; CDR3nt: TGTGCCAGCAGCTTGGAAGCGGGAGGAACGAATGAGCAGTTCTTC
j_gene: TRBJ1-1; d_gene: TRBD1; abundance: NA; v_gene: TRBV5-1; CDR3aa: CASSPLDRGTTEAFF; CDR3nt: TGCGCCAGCAGCCCCCTAGACAGGGGGACTACTGAAGCTTTCTTT
j_gene: TRBJ1-5; d_gene: NA; abundance: NA; v_gene: TRBV15; CDR3aa: CATSRDRGRQPQHF; CDR3nt: TGTGCCACCAGCAGAGACAGGGGTCGTCAGCCCCAGCATTTT
j_gene: TRBJ2-1; d_gene: NA; abundance: few; v_gene: TRBV5-4; CDR3aa: CASSQLGRTTNEQFF; CDR3nt: TGTGCCAGCAGCCAACTAGGACGAACGACCAATGAGCAGTTCTTC
j_gene: TRBJ2-3; d_gene: NA; abundance: NA; v_gene: TRBV11-2; CDR3aa: CASSLSVGADTQYF; CDR3nt: TGTGCCAGCAGCTTATCGGTGGGAGCAGATACGCAGTATTTT
j_gene: TRBJ1-1; d_gene: NA; abundance: NA; v_gene: TRBV11-2; CDR3aa: CASSLGGVNTEAFF; CDR3nt: TGTGCCAGCAGCTTAGGGGGAGTGAACACTGAAGCTTTCTTT
j_gene: TRBJ2-7; d_gene: NA; abundance: NA; v_gene: TRBV15; CDR3aa: CATSRELVGPGEQYF; CDR3nt: TGTGCCACCAGCAGAGAACTAGTAGGGCCTGGCGAGCAGTACTTC
j_gene: TRBJ2-1; d_gene: NA; abundance: NA; v_gene: TRBV7-9; CDR3aa: CASSPRSSYNEQFF; CDR3nt: TGTGCCAGCAGCCCCCGGAGCTCCTACAATGAGCAGTTCTTC
j_gene: TRBJ1-2; d_gene: TRBD1; abundance: NA; v_gene: TRBV13; CDR3aa: CASNGRGFDYGYTF; CDR3nt: TGTGCCAGCAACGGCAGGGGGTTCGACTATGGCTACACCTTC
j_gene: TRBJ1-2; d_gene: NA; abundance: NA; v_gene: TRBV6-5; CDR3aa: CASRADSTGVGYTF; CDR3nt: TGTGCCAGCAGGGCCGACTCAACCGGGGTAGGCTACACCTTC
j_gene: TRBJ2-3; d_gene: NA; abundance: NA; v_gene: TRBV19; CDR3aa: CASSLLASGTDTQYF; CDR3nt: TGTGCCAGTAGTCTCTTGGCTAGCGGCACAGATACGCAGTATTTT
j_gene: TRBJ1-1; d_gene: TRBD1; abundance: NA; v_gene: TRBV6-5; CDR3aa: CASSFGTGMNTEAFF; CDR3nt: TGTGCCAGCAGTTTTGGGACAGGGATGAACACTGAAGCTTTCTTT
j_gene: TRBJ2-3; d_gene: NA; abundance: NA; v_gene: TRBV6-5; CDR3aa: CASSYQGSSTDTQYF; CDR3nt: TGTGCCAGCAGTTACCAGGGGAGTTCCACAGATACGCAGTATTTT
j_gene: TRBJ1-1; d_gene: NA; abundance: NA; v_gene: TRBV19; CDR3aa: CASSMGMNTEAFF; CDR3nt: TGTGCCAGTAGTATGGGCATGAACACTGAAGCTTTCTTT
j_gene: TRBJ1-2; d_gene: NA; abundance: NA; v_gene: TRBV7-2; CDR3aa: CASSFDGANYGYTF; CDR3nt: TGTGCCAGCAGCTTTGACGGGGCCAACTATGGCTACACCTTC
j_gene: TRBJ1-6; d_gene: TRBD1; abundance: once; v_gene: TRBV7-2; CDR3aa: CASSLDRGRNSPLHF; CDR3nt: TGTGCCAGCAGCTTAGACAGGGGGCGAAATTCACCCCTCCACTTT
j_gene: TRBJ2-7; d_gene: TRBD1; abundance: NA; v_gene: TRBV5-4; CDR3aa: CASTLRGDSSYEQYF; CDR3nt: TGTGCCAGCACCCTCCGAGGGGACAGTTCCTACGAGCAGTACTTC
j_gene: TRBJ2-3; d_gene: NA; abundance: NA; v_gene: TRBV15; CDR3aa: CATSYPGASGGTDTQYF; CDR3nt: TGTGCCACCAGCTACCCAGGGGCTAGCGGAGGCACAGATACGCAGTATTTT
j_gene: TRBJ2-7; d_gene: NA; abundance: NA; v_gene: TRBV19; CDR3aa: CASSIGHPRDEQYF; CDR3nt: TGTGCCAGTAGTATAGGGCACCCCAGAGACGAGCAGTACTTC
j_gene: TRBJ1-5; d_gene: NA; abundance: NA; v_gene: TRBV7-8; CDR3aa: CASSSTVSNQPQHF; CDR3nt: TGTGCCAGCAGCTCGACAGTTAGCAATCAGCCCCAGCATTTT
j_gene: TRBJ2-1; d_gene: NA; abundance: NA; v_gene: TRBV11-3; CDR3aa: CASSHAASYNEQFF; CDR3nt: TGTGCCAGCAGCCACGCGGCCTCCTACAATGAGCAGTTCTTC
j_gene: TRBJ1-2; d_gene: TRBD1; abundance: NA; v_gene: TRBV5-1; CDR3aa: CASSPTGTGAPVGYGYTF; CDR3nt: TGCGCCAGCAGCCCTACCGGGACAGGGGCCCCCGTAGGGTATGGCTACACCTTC
j_gene: TRBJ2-1; d_gene: NA; abundance: NA; v_gene: TRBV21-1; CDR3aa: CASSKSHGRGRILDEQFF; CDR3nt: TGTGCCAGCAGCAAAAGTCACGGCAGGGGGCGGATCCTCGATGAGCAGTTCTTC
j_gene: TRBJ1-2; d_gene: TRBD1; abundance: NA; v_gene: TRBV27; CDR3aa: CASKGAGGDGYTF; CDR3nt: TGTGCCAGCAAGGGGGCGGGGGGGGACGGCTACACCTTC
j_gene: TRBJ2-7; d_gene: TRBD1; abundance: NA; v_gene: TRBV7-8; CDR3aa: CASSLGDRGIYEQYF; CDR3nt: TGTGCCAGCAGCTTAGGGGACAGGGGGATTTACGAGCAGTACTTC
j_gene: TRBJ1-1; d_gene: NA; abundance: NA; v_gene: TRBV19; CDR3aa: CASSIPGSQNTEAFF; CDR3nt: TGTGCCAGTAGTATCCCGGGCAGTCAGAACACTGAAGCTTTCTTT
j_gene: TRBJ2-3; d_gene: TRBD2; abundance: NA; v_gene: TRBV7-2; CDR3aa: CASSLGASGGHTQYF; CDR3nt: TGTGCCAGCAGCTTAGGGGCTAGCGGGGGGCATACGCAGTATTTT
j_gene: TRBJ1-1; d_gene: NA; abundance: NA; v_gene: TRBV4-1; CDR3aa: CASSRFQPGHKAFF; CDR3nt: TGCGCCAGCAGCCGATTCCAACCGGGACATAAAGCTTTCTTT
j_gene: TRBJ1-5; d_gene: TRBD1; abundance: NA; v_gene: TRBV2; CDR3aa: CASRGDRGLNQPQHF; CDR3nt: TGTGCCAGCAGGGGGGACAGGGGGCTGAATCAGCCCCAGCATTTT
j_gene: TRBJ1-2; d_gene: TRBD1; abundance: NA; v_gene: TRBV5-1; CDR3aa: CASSLAGQGASNYGYTF; CDR3nt: TGCGCCAGCAGCTTGGCCGGACAGGGGGCCTCCAACTATGGCTACACCTTC
j_gene: TRBJ1-1; d_gene: TRBD1; abundance: NA; v_gene: TRBV6-6; CDR3aa: CASRRTGGETFF; CDR3nt: TGTGCCAGCAGAAGGACAGGGGGCGAGACTTTCTTT
j_gene: TRBJ2-7; d_gene: NA; abundance: NA; v_gene: TRBV14; CDR3aa: CASSQVGNPYEQYF; CDR3nt: TGTGCCAGCAGCCAAGTAGGGAACCCCTACGAGCAGTACTTC
j_gene: TRBJ2-7; d_gene: TRBD1; abundance: once; v_gene: TRBV29-1; CDR3aa: CSAAVDRVGGYEQYF; CDR3nt: TGCAGCGCTGCAGTGGACAGGGTGGGTGGATACGAGCAGTACTTC
j_gene: TRBJ2-5; d_gene: TRBD1; abundance: once; v_gene: TRBV28; CDR3aa: CASSLAGGVKTQYF; CDR3nt: TGTGCCAGCAGTTTGGCAGGGGGCGTAAAGACCCAGTACTTC
j_gene: TRBJ2-7; d_gene: NA; abundance: NA; v_gene: TRBV4-1; CDR3aa: CASSQDQGHLYEQYF; CDR3nt: TGCGCCAGCAGCCAAGACCAGGGCCACCTCTACGAGCAGTACTTC
j_gene: TRBJ2-3; d_gene: NA; abundance: few; v_gene: TRBV28; CDR3aa: CASSPQDFSTDTQYF; CDR3nt: TGTGCCAGCAGCCCCCAGGATTTTAGCACAGATACGCAGTATTTT
j_gene: TRBJ1-5; d_gene: TRBD1; abundance: NA; v_gene: TRBV19; CDR3aa: CASSVGQVYQPQHF; CDR3nt: TGTGCCAGTAGTGTCGGACAGGTCTATCAGCCCCAGCATTTT
j_gene: TRBJ1-4; d_gene: NA; abundance: NA; v_gene: TRBV5-4; CDR3aa: CASSLAGRAEKLFF; CDR3nt: TGTGCCAGCAGCTTGGCGGGAAGGGCGGAAAAACTGTTTTTT
j_gene: TRBJ2-3; d_gene: NA; abundance: NA; v_gene: TRBV6-1; CDR3aa: CASSVAGREDTQYF; CDR3nt: TGTGCCAGCAGTGTTGCGGGTCGGGAGGATACGCAGTATTTT
j_gene: TRBJ2-1; d_gene: NA; abundance: NA; v_gene: TRBV5-1; CDR3aa: CASSLEGDSYNEQFF; CDR3nt: TGCGCCAGCAGCTTGGAGGGGGATTCCTACAATGAGCAGTTCTTC
j_gene: TRBJ1-4; d_gene: NA; abundance: NA; v_gene: TRBV6-1; CDR3aa: CASSDYTATNEKLFF; CDR3nt: TGTGCCAGCAGTGATTATACGGCCACTAATGAAAAACTGTTTTTT
j_gene: TRBJ2-7; d_gene: NA; abundance: NA; v_gene: TRBV30; CDR3aa: CAWSGPSYEQYF; CDR3nt: TGTGCCTGGAGTGGGCCCTCCTACGAGCAGTACTTC
j_gene: TRBJ2-7; d_gene: TRBD1; abundance: NA; v_gene: TRBV2; CDR3aa: CASKRDSYEQYF; CDR3nt: TGTGCCAGCAAACGGGACAGCTACGAGCAGTACTTC
j_gene: TRBJ1-1; d_gene: NA; abundance: NA; v_gene: TRBV7-8; CDR3aa: CASSLAVQGNTEAFF; CDR3nt: TGTGCCAGCAGCTTAGCGGTCCAGGGAAACACTGAAGCTTTCTTT